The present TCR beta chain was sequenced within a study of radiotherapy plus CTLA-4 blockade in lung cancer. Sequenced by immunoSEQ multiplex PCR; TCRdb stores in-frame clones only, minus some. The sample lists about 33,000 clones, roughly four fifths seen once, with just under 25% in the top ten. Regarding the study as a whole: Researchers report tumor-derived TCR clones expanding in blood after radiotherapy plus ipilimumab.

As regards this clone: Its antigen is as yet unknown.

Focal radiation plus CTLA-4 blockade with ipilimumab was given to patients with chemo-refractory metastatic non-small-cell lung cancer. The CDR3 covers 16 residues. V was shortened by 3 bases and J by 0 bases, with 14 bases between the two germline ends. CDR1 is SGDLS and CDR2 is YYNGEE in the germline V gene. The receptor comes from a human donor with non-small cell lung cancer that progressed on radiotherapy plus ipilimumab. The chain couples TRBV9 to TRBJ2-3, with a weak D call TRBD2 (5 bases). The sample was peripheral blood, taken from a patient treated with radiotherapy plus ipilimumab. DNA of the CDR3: TGTGCCAGCAGCGCTAGACTAACGGGTAGCACAGATACGCAGTATTTT. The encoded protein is CASSARLTGSTDTQYF.